Listed below are T cell receptor beta chains from one sample, sequenced in a study of beta chain features in type 1 diabetes. Assay: immunoSEQ multiplex PCR; the TCRdb copy retains only in-frame clones and omits some. The table shows 400,000 to 550,000 clones, with more than 9.5% occurring only once. Sequenced input: naive CD4+ T cells from blood. All receptors derive from a woman under 30 in good health. CDR3s include the opening cysteine and the closing phenylalanine or tryptophan. Fields, in order: V gene, J gene, CDR3 protein.

TRBV5-1	TRBJ2-1	CASSLASGVSSYNEQFF
TRBV7-2	TRBJ2-7	CASSLRQGPHEQYF
TRBV18	TRBJ2-1	CASSPLYSGGPNNEQFF
TRBV7-8	TRBJ2-1	CASSQRTSRREQFF
TRBV18	TRBJ2-7	CASSRTTGSRYEQYF
TRBV7-9	TRBJ2-3	CASSLDRTSDTQYF
TRBV6-6	TRBJ2-3	CASSGQVQYF
TRBV29-1	TRBJ1-2	CSVDGGYGYTF
TRBV7-2	TRBJ2-1	CASRLLADSYNEQFF
TRBV4-1	TRBJ1-2	CASSRDRDRAGGYTF
TRBV7-2	TRBJ2-2	CASSPTTGNIGELFF
TRBV14	TRBJ2-7	CASSHPGRYEQYF
TRBV11-3	TRBJ2-7	CASSLEVQSYEQYF
TRBV18	TRBJ2-1	CASSPMGGGLNEQFF
TRBV28	TRBJ2-6	CASSFGGPGANVLTF
TRBV2	TRBJ1-1	CASSEEWNTEAFF
TRBV30	TRBJ2-7	CAWSVGDWRGGFF
TRBV7-9	TRBJ2-3	CASSSPGTGVQGVQYF
TRBV2	TRBJ2-3	CAINSGSGMSTQYF
TRBV29-1	TRBJ1-1	CSVAEGRLLF
TRBV9	TRBJ1-2	CASSVDRADGYTF
TRBV29-1	TRBJ1-2	CSVYPGTGENYGYTF
TRBV18	TRBJ2-1	CASSLLGQEYNEQFF
TRBV9	TRBJ2-3	CASSVRRGGQDTQYF
TRBV23-1	TRBJ2-1	CASSQGARRGEQFF
TRBV10-3	TRBJ2-3	CAISERMDRADTQYF
TRBV2	TRBJ2-3	CASIRDRTDTQYF
TRBV18	TRBJ1-1	CASSPRGNGAMNTEAFF
TRBV4-1	TRBJ1-2	CASSQDWGGGYTF
TRBV7-2	TRBJ2-3	CASSLAREADTQYF
TRBV28	TRBJ2-5	CASSFPRVLVETQYF
TRBV7-9	TRBJ2-7	CASSRLAGTYEQYF
TRBV5-4	TRBJ2-1	CASSSTSVSDEQFF